The 8 T cell receptor beta chains given below trace back to one sample, sequenced in a study of cytotoxic CD8 clonotypes in ibrutinib-treated CLL. Repertoires were generated with immunoSEQ multiplex PCR, while TCRdb's copy carries only in-frame clones and drops some. In the table there are roughly 150,000 clones, approximately 84% of which are singletons. The material was PBMCs, obtained after 24 months of ibrutinib treatment. Every receptor here comes from a human donor with chronic lymphocytic leukemia.

The J gene is TRBJ1-4, the V gene TRBV28, with D possibly matching TRBD1 (6 bases). V lost 2 bases and J lost 8, with 12 bases in between. This CDR3 is 14 amino acids long. The germline V gene has CDR1 MDHEN and CDR2 SYDVKM. The CDR3 DNA reads as TGTGCCAGCAGTTTAATCGGGGGGCGAGAAAAACTGTTTTTT. Its translation is CASSLIGGREKLFF.

The DNA for the CDR3 is TGTGCCAGCAGTCGCCACAGGGTCGGCTATGGCTACACCTTC. Amino acid sequence: CASSRHRVGYGYTF. The V gene is TRBV6-5, the J gene TRBJ1-2; D is possibly TRBD1 (6 bases). Per the germline V gene, CDR1 is MNHEY and CDR2 is SVGAGI. The CDR3 extends over 14 amino acids. Trimming removed 5 bases from V and 4 bases from J, with 14 bases in between.

This clone was picked up one time. This chain links TRBV19 with TRBJ1-1, with 7 bases matching TRBD1. CDR1 and CDR2 from the germline V gene are LNHDA and SQIVND (reference sequence). CDR3 length equals 12 residues. Losses at the gene ends were 6 bases for V and 4 bases for J; bases not matched to a gene: 2. CDR3 sequence: CASRTGFTEAFF. Here the CDR3 DNA reads TGTGCCAGTAGGACAGGGTTCACTGAAGCTTTCTTT.

This clone was seen only a few times. V is TRBV19 and J is TRBJ2-3, with no clear D. Trimming removed 5 bases from V and 2 bases from J, with 8 bases in between. This CDR3 comprises 13 residues. CDR1 LNHDA and CDR2 SQIVND come from the germline V gene (reference sequence). CDR3 nucleotides: TGTGCCAGTAGTTTCACCCCCACAGATACGCAGTATTTT. This encodes CASSFTPTDTQYF.

The chain carries TRBV11-3 and TRBJ2-3, with 13 bases lining up with TRBD2. Losses at the gene ends were 5 bases for V and 5 bases for J; bases not matched to a gene: 13. The CDR3 totals 18 residues. Germline V lookup: CDR1 SGHNT, CDR2 YENEEA. In nucleotides, the CDR3 is TGTGCCAGCAGCCCCACGTGGACTAGCGGGAGTCTCCAAGATACGCAGTATTTT. The encoded protein is CASSPTWTSGSLQDTQYF.

This clone occurred once. The chain recombines TRBV28 with TRBJ1-3; 7 bases agree with TRBD1. This CDR3 is built from 14 residues. Germline-derived CDR1 and CDR2 are MDHEN and SYDVKM. The V and J ends lost 7 bases and 4 bases, in that order; junction bases with no gene match: 7. The CDR3 DNA follows: TGTGCCAGCATCCTGACAGGGAGCGGAAACACCATATATTTT. Translating gives CASILTGSGNTIYF.

The chain has TRBV4-3 and TRBJ2-5; no clear D gene. V lost 4 bases and J lost 2, with 8 bases in between. This CDR3 is built from 13 residues. In germline, CDR1 is LGHNA, CDR2 YSLEER. CDR3 loop: CASSPRLQETQYF. The CDR3 bases are TGCGCCAGCAGCCCCCGACTGCAAGAGACCCAGTACTTC.

The chain couples TRBV28 to TRBJ2-5; D remains ambiguous. The CDR3 sequence is 12 residues long. V lost 5 bases, J lost 3 bases, and 7 bases lay in between. Germline CDR1 MDHEN, CDR2 SYDVKM. CDR3 region: CASSPWKETQYF. The CDR3 bases are TGTGCCAGCAGTCCCTGGAAAGAGACCCAGTACTTC.